The next 2 T cell receptor beta chains were all read from a single sample in a study of beta chain features in type 1 diabetes. General study results and limits: Patients with Type 1 diabetes showed moderately but significantly shorter TCRB CDR3s in all four CD4+ subsets.

The antigens these receptors bind are not known. Every bit of the isolated RNA underwent reverse transcription, so sequencing read expressed TCRB transcripts. Clones were read by immunoSEQ multiplex PCR, and TCRdb kept only the in-frame ones, dropping some. The sample has 250,000 to 350,000 clones, about 15% seen once. Sequenced sample: naive CD4+ T cells from blood. The receptors derive from a man younger than 35 with type 1 diabetes.

This clone was seen only a few times. The chain links TRBV7-2 to TRBJ2-7; TRBD2 matches 8 bases. Germline CDR1 SGHTA, CDR2 FQGNSA. CDR3 length: 14 residues. The ends lost 7 bases at V and 4 bases at J; junction bases unmatched: 9. The CDR3 DNA reads as TGTGCCAGCACTATGAGCGGGAGTCCGTACGAGCAGTACTTC. Protein sequence: CASTMSGSPYEQYF.

This clone was recorded a few times. J is TRBJ2-1 and V is TRBV27; 9 nucleotides agree with TRBD1. Trimming at V came to 1 base and at J to 9 bases, leaving 13 bases not matched to a gene. The CDR3 runs 17 residues. In germline, CDR1 is MNHEY, CDR2 SMNVEV (reference sequence). CDR3 loop: CASSLLKPGTGRGEQFF. CDR3 DNA sequence: TGTGCCAGCAGTTTATTAAAGCCCGGGACAGGGCGGGGTGAGCAGTTCTTC.